Listed below are T cell receptor beta chains from one sample, sequenced in a study of T cell responses to AZD1222 COVID-19 vaccine. Produced via immunoSEQ multiplex PCR; TCRdb's table is partial and in-frame only. Of about 70,000 clones listed, 88% are singletons. Here the sequenced sample was peripheral blood, taken 28 days after the second dose of the MenACWY control vaccine. Every receptor here comes from an adult who received the MenACWY meningococcal vaccine as a control. The CDR3 runs from the conserved cysteine through the conserved F or W. A D gene is named only where the DNA matches it firmly. Size tells how often a clone was seen (once, few, many) or the class of an expanded clone, and some rows leave it out.

D gene | clone size | J gene | V gene | CDR3 DNA | CDR3 protein
NA | NA | TRBJ2-3 | TRBV11-2 | TGTGCCAGCAGCTTACAGGGTTCGATATCAGATACGCAGTATTTT | CASSLQGSISDTQYF
NA | NA | TRBJ1-3 | TRBV28 | TGTGCCAGCAGTTTCAGGGGTGGAAACACCATATATTTT | CASSFRGGNTIYF
NA | NA | TRBJ2-7 | TRBV5-6 | TGTGCCAGCAGCCTAAACACAGGGTACAAAAACGAGCAGTACTTC | CASSLNTGYKNEQYF
TRBD1 | NA | TRBJ2-7 | TRBV19 | TGTGCCAGTAGTAGCGGGACAGGGGGATTGGGGTCGAGTGAGCAGTACTTC | CASSSGTGGLGSSEQYF
NA | NA | TRBJ1-5 | TRBV3-1/TRBV3-2 | TGTGCCAGCAGCCAACGGGCAGGCCTAACCACCTCGGGTAGCAATCAGCCCCAGCATTTT | CASSQRAGLTTSGSNQPQHF
TRBD1 | NA | TRBJ2-5 | TRBV6-5 | TGTGCCAGCAGCCGTGCAGGGGGCGAGGGAGAGACCCAGTACTTC | CASSRAGGEGETQYF
NA | NA | TRBJ2-7 | TRBV5-1 | TGCGCCAGCAGCCCCTCCCCCACCTACGAGCAGTACTTC | CASSPSPTYEQYF
NA | NA | TRBJ2-5 | TRBV20-1 | TGCAGTGGTAGCCAAGAGACCCAGTACTTC | CSGSQETQYF
NA | NA | TRBJ1-2 | TRBV10-1 | TGCGCCAGCAGTGAAGGAGTGACCTATGGCTACACCTTC | CASSEGVTYGYTF
TRBD2 | NA | TRBJ2-1 | TRBV30 | TGTGCCTGGAGGGGGAGGGGTTACAATGAGCAGTTCTTC | CAWRGRGYNEQFF
TRBD2 | NA | TRBJ2-1 | TRBV7-2 | TGTGCCAGCAGCTTACTAGCGGGAGGCTACAATGAGCAGTTCTTC | CASSLLAGGYNEQFF
NA | NA | TRBJ1-1 | TRBV2 | TGTGCCAGCCTACAGGATCCAAACACTGAAGCTTTCTTT | CASLQDPNTEAFF
TRBD2 | NA | TRBJ2-3 | TRBV28 | TGTGCCAGTGCCCCCCTAGCGGGGGAACCGGTGGTGGATACGCAGTATTTT | CASAPLAGEPVVDTQYF
NA | NA | TRBJ1-3 | TRBV10-1 | TGCGCCAGCAGTGAATCAGGGACTGGAAACACCATATATTTT | CASSESGTGNTIYF
TRBD1 | NA | TRBJ1-1 | TRBV29-1 | TGCAGCGTTACCCCCCGGGACAGGGGCATGAACACTGAAGCTTTCTTT | CSVTPRDRGMNTEAFF
TRBD1 | once | TRBJ1-5 | TRBV19 | TGTGCCAGTAGTCTCCAGGGGGATGGCGATCAGCCCCAGCATTTT | CASSLQGDGDQPQHF
NA | NA | TRBJ2-5 | TRBV27 | TGTGCCAGCAGCCTGGGGTGGGGGCCCGGAGAGACCCAGTACTTC | CASSLGWGPGETQYF
TRBD1 | NA | TRBJ1-5 | TRBV6-1 | TGTGCCAGCAGCGAACTAACAGGGGGCACAGACCAGCCCCAGCATTTT | CASSELTGGTDQPQHF
TRBD1 | NA | TRBJ2-2 | TRBV5-3 | TGTGCCAGAAGTCACAGGGGTATACGGACCGGGGAGCTGTTTTTT | CARSHRGIRTGELFF
NA | NA | TRBJ1-3 | TRBV5-1 | TGCGCCAGCAGCTTGGTTTGGTCAGGGGACTTCTCTGGAAACACCATATATTTT | CASSLVWSGDFSGNTIYF
NA | NA | TRBJ2-7 | TRBV3-1/TRBV3-2 | TGTGCCAGCAGCCAGGGACTCCAAGACTACGAGCAGTACTTC | CASSQGLQDYEQYF
NA | NA | TRBJ1-1 | TRBV11-2 | TGTGCCAGCAGCTTTTTCAGGGCGAGGGGAGCTTTCTTT | CASSFFRARGAFF
TRBD2 | NA | TRBJ2-7 | TRBV6-6 | TGTGCCAGCACAGCGGGTTCTAGCGGGATATCCTACGAGCAGTACTTC | CASTAGSSGISYEQYF
TRBD1 | NA | TRBJ2-7 | TRBV6-2/TRBV6-3 | TGTGCCAGCAGTTTCGACTGGACAGGAGACTACGAGCAGTACTTC | CASSFDWTGDYEQYF
NA | NA | TRBJ1-3 | TRBV5-1 | TGCGCCAGCAGCTCGCAGGGTTCTGGAAACACCATATATTTT | CASSSQGSGNTIYF
TRBD2 | NA | TRBJ2-7 | TRBV7-2 | TGTGCCAGCAGCCTAGGACTAGCGGCAACGAGCTCCTACGAGCAGTACTTC | CASSLGLAATSSYEQYF
NA | NA | TRBJ1-2 | TRBV5-5 | TGTGCCAGCAGCTTGCCCGCGCCCTATGGCTACACCTTC | CASSLPAPYGYTF
TRBD1 | NA | TRBJ1-4 | TRBV5-4 | TGTGCCAGCAGCACTTCGACAGGGACTAATGAAAAACTGTTTTTT | CASSTSTGTNEKLFF
TRBD1 | NA | TRBJ1-1 | TRBV11-2 | TGTGCCAGCAGCTCCACTGACAGGGTGAACACTGAAGCTTTCTTT | CASSSTDRVNTEAFF
NA | NA | TRBJ2-7 | TRBV11-2 | TGTGCCAGCAGCTTAGAAAGAGCAACCTACGAGCAGTACTTC | CASSLERATYEQYF
NA | NA | TRBJ1-2 | TRBV7-2 | TGTGCCAGCAGCTTATCGGGGGCGGCGGTGCGTGGCTACACCTTC | CASSLSGAAVRGYTF
NA | NA | TRBJ2-7 | TRBV15 | TGTGCCACCAGCAGGAGGGGAGGGGGTGTTTACTCCTACGAGCAGTACTTC | CATSRRGGGVYSYEQYF
TRBD1 | once | TRBJ1-6 | TRBV9 | TGTGCCAGCAGCTTGTGGACAGGGGATAATTCACCCCTCCACTTT | CASSLWTGDNSPLHF
NA | NA | TRBJ1-3 | TRBV7-2 | TGTGCCAGCAGCTTAAATGGCCCCCGGGCTGGGGACACCATATATTTT | CASSLNGPRAGDTIYF
TRBD2 | NA | TRBJ2-5 | TRBV7-8 | TGTGCCAGCAGCTTAGGGGGGGGAATCGAGACCCAGTACTTC | CASSLGGGIETQYF
TRBD1 | NA | TRBJ2-3 | TRBV2 | TGTGCCAGCAGTGAAGCTGGGACAGGGCGGGGGACAGATACGCAGTATTTT | CASSEAGTGRGTDTQYF
TRBD2 | NA | TRBJ2-1 | TRBV11-3 | TGTGCCAGCAGCTTAGATCATAGCGGGGGGGCCCATGAGCAGTTCTTC | CASSLDHSGGAHEQFF
NA | NA | TRBJ2-3 | TRBV6-5 | TGTGCCAGCAGTTCTTATTACGGGACCTCCGGAGATACGCAGTATTTT | CASSSYYGTSGDTQYF
TRBD1 | NA | TRBJ1-2 | TRBV6-5 | TGTGCCAGCAGTTACGAACTGACAGGGGGTGGCTACACCTTC | CASSYELTGGGYTF
NA | NA | TRBJ2-4 | TRBV24-1 | TGTGCCACCAGTGCGAGCGGCTTC | CATSASGF
TRBD1 | NA | TRBJ1-2 | TRBV24-1 | TGTGCCACCAGTGACACCGGGACAGGGATGGGCTATGGCTACACCTTC | CATSDTGTGMGYGYTF